The sequence of this TCR beta chain was determined in a study of regulatory T cells in long-lasting Graves disease (TCRdb year 2021). About the investigation overall: Newly diagnosed Graves' disease patients had taken antithyroid drugs for less than 3 months. This study used TCR sequencing and RNA sequencing of peripheral blood to compare persistent Graves' disease patients against newly diagnosed Graves' disease patients. The study took place in China and was registered as a clinical trial. A total of roughly 33 samples were covered by TCR sequencing, comprising around 13 persistent and 20 newly diagnosed Graves' disease patients. Broader findings and caveats from the paper: Compared with newly diagnosed patients, persistent Graves' disease patients had lower TCR Shannon entropy and fewer highly expanded clones, which suggests clonal expansion. Sequencing and analysis were restricted to the TCR beta chain. The authors acknowledged the small sample size as a limitation that may reduce accuracy. Patients with persistent disease shared more public clonotypes (around 2,500) than newly diagnosed patients did (about 1,000). TRBV28, TRBJ1-2 and TRBJ2-5 were preferentially used in persistent disease, while TRBV20-1 and TRBJ2-1 were favored in newly diagnosed disease. Only peripheral blood was studied, because thyroid tissue, the primary lesion, was inaccessible.

What this sample's time point label stands for: newly diagnosed GD, antithyroid drugs for less than 3 months. For both TCR sequencing and RNA sequencing, RNA was extracted from PBMCs using TRIzol. The diagnosis of Graves' disease followed American Thyroid Association guidelines. Recruitment of patients was carried out at an endocrinology department in Xi'an, China. Each patient gave about 10 milliliters of peripheral blood, collected in an EDTA anticoagulant tube. Ficoll Paque Plus density gradient separation was used to isolate PBMCs, and no further T cell sorting was done. An Agilent 2100 Bioanalyzer and agarose gel were used to check RNA quality, and a NanoDrop 2000 was used to measure RNA concentration. The library came from multiplex PCR. Sequencing was carried out with an Illumina HiSeq 4000. To build TCR beta libraries, CDR3 regions were amplified by Arm-PCR using iRepertoire HTBI primers. PCR products were gel purified before sequencing. Processing in the source paper ran as follows. Gene usage analysis of CDR3 amino acid clonotypes used the approximately 56 TRBV and 14 TRBJ segments found across samples. COPE and FqMerger were used to merge the filtered high-quality paired reads into contigs. BLAST was used to align contigs to the IMGT TRBV, TRBD and TRBJ reference genes, and CDR3 was defined following IMGT. Any clonotype with a frequency above 0.1% was classified as a highly expanded clone. Shannon entropy was used to measure repertoire diversity, and the Gini coefficient was used to measure V-J evenness. A clonotype found in more than one individual was treated as public. TCRdb cleaned the public reads at Q25 with fastp, built clones with MiXCR and kept in-frame beta chains. Rows are combined by CDR3 protein, so each entry shows the most common genes and DNA. TCRdb, rather than the study authors, made the V and J calls. The sample table lists 440,000 or so distinct CDR3 sequences, around 17% of them with a count of one. The top ten clones comprise 9.5% to 12% of the sample.

This clonotype was seen repeatedly, ten times or more. Its target antigen remains unknown. Base-call qualities are not available, and no considerably larger clone is one nucleotide away. The CDR3 contains 15 residues, cysteine and phenylalanine counted. The retained sequence is limited to the CDR3, 45 bases, with the frame set at the first base. The germline V end is reduced by 2 bases and the J end by 10 bases; junction bases left unmatched: 9. CDR1 and CDR2 (KGHSH, LQKENI) derive from the germline V gene. The same specimen was also included in a second study, on T cells in Graves' hyperthyroidism and ophthalmopathy. Looking at the second paper: Stable Graves' hyperthyroidism was defined as no progression to ophthalmopathy during 18 months of follow-up. The hyperthyroidism patients were between 18 and 65 years old and newly diagnosed, with a disease duration of less than 2 months. The study excluded patients with uncontrolled infections, other autoimmune diseases, pregnancy or lactation. Diagnoses were based on clinical symptoms, serum thyroxine and TRAb, thyroid ultrasound and orbital computed tomography. The first round of RT-PCR for the TCR CDR3 was performed with the HTBI primer set and the Qiagen OneStep RT-PCR kit. Blood samples also contained most of the expanded thyroid clonotypes (frequency above 0.001), which suggests that blood repertoires may reflect thyroid immune responses. In cross-validation, a model built on a 13 V-J signature told ophthalmopathy apart from stable hyperthyroidism with under 90% sensitivity and 81% to 82% specificity, and in testing the same model reached 80%/75%. In validation, progression to ophthalmopathy was predicted by the model with more than 65% sensitivity and just over 72% specificity, a median of roughly 6.4 months before onset. A discovery cohort of fewer than 110 patients, about 40 with Graves' ophthalmopathy and 57 with stable Graves' hyperthyroidism, was used to find distinguishing TCR V-J signatures. Prospective prediction of ophthalmopathy was tested in an independent validation cohort of approximately 18 hyperthyroidism patients and 15 to 17 patients who later progressed to ophthalmopathy. The 100 or so discovery patients were divided at random into training and test sets in a 7:3 ratio. The study also compared thyroid tissue and blood T-cell repertoires from five or six Graves' hyperthyroidism patients. After blood sampling, hyperthyroidism patients were treated with methimazole at a starting dose of 30 mg daily, and ophthalmopathy patients were treated with high-dose intravenous methylprednisolone. The libraries were constructed in a second round of multiplex PCR and then size-selected and purified. Sequencing of the libraries was done on an Illumina HiSeq2000 using paired-end 100 bp reads. SOAPnuke was used to process the raw data, removing reads that contained adapters or uncalled bases, had a mean Phred below 15, or lacked an exact match to the constant primer or identifier. High-quality paired reads were merged using COPE v1.2.5, and each unique nucleotide sequence was defined as a clonotype. Clonotypes were aligned to IMGT TRBV, TRBD and TRBJ reference segments using MiTCR v1.1. Analysis was restricted to V-J combinations with a frequency above 0.0001, which covered approximately 99% of repertoires. The TCS score was defined as F50 (clonal expansion) divided by E x V (chaos), with BLOSUM62-based TCRdist calculated between CDR3 peptides within each V-J. Welch's t-statistics and random forest reduced roughly 500 V-J features to around 14, which were used in a naive Bayes classifier (R e1071). No statistical method was used to set the sample size in advance, and investigators knew the group allocation. The paper describes TCR Vbeta CDR3 sequencing of 120 to 150 peripheral blood samples, made up of 40 to 45 ophthalmopathy patients, over 70 hyperthyroidism patients and approximately 17 progressor patients.

The rearranged segments are TRBV18 and TRBJ2-1, and 9 junction bases match TRBD2. This TCR derives from a woman aged 25 to 39 with Graves disease. Donor details come from another sample of the same person, matched by shared clones. The sequenced sample was peripheral blood mononuclear cells (PBMCs), obtained at new diagnosis, from a patient treated with antithyroid drugs. The encoded CDR3 is CASSPGAGGPQEQFF. The nucleotides are TGTGCCAGCTCACCAGGAGCGGGAGGCCCCCAAGAGCAGTTCTTC.